The clone carrying this TCR beta chain was observed a handful of times. These data belong to a study of blood T cells in healthy people across ages. Combining a sample-barcoded 5' primer with a J-beta primer mix, a second PCR ran for roughly 7 to 12 cycles. TCRdb used MiXCR to reprocess the 5' RACE reads, holding one entry per CDR3 protein. Here the sample spans around 1.1 million distinct CDR3 sequences, roughly two fifths being singletons. This CDR3 spans 15 amino acids. The V and J ends lost 1 base and 4 bases respectively, with 13 bases between them. Germline CDR1 reads LGHDT; CDR2 reads YNNKEL (reference sequence).

This TCR derives from a man aged 18 to 35 in good health. The V gene is TRBV3-1, the J gene TRBJ1-2; D unresolved. Sequences were obtained from blood. CDR3 sequence (DNA): TGTGCCAGCAGCCAAGTTGGGCGCGACTCCTATGGCTACACCTTC. Its protein is CASSQVGRDSYGYTF.